One TCR beta chain is described in this entry. CDR3 length: 16 amino acids. The germline V gene has CDR1 SEHNR and CDR2 FQNEAQ (reference sequence). Between the trimmed V and J ends, which lost 4 bases and 2 bases, there was a span of 17 bases. These data originate in a study of blood T cell repertoires in COVID-19. Clones were read by immunoSEQ multiplex PCR, and TCRdb kept only the in-frame ones, dropping some. The sample contains about 190,000 clones, around four fifths of which appear only once. Sequencing was done on a sample of peripheral blood. The sequence was obtained from a young man with active or convalescent COVID-19. This chain connects TRBV7-9 to TRBJ1-2; D possibly corresponds to TRBD1 (5 bases). CDR3 in amino acids: CASSSTTVGNNYGYTF. The CDR3 DNA reads TGTGCCAGCAGCTCCACGACAGTGGGGAACAACTATGGCTACACCTTC. Supplemented by reference TRBV7-9 and TRBJ1-2, the full variable domain reads DTGVSQNPRHKITKRGQNVTFRCDPISEHNRLYWYRQTLGQGPEFLTYFQNEAQLEKSRLLSDRFSAERPKGSFSTLEIQRTEQGDSAMYLCASSSTTVGNNYGYTFGSGTRLTVV.